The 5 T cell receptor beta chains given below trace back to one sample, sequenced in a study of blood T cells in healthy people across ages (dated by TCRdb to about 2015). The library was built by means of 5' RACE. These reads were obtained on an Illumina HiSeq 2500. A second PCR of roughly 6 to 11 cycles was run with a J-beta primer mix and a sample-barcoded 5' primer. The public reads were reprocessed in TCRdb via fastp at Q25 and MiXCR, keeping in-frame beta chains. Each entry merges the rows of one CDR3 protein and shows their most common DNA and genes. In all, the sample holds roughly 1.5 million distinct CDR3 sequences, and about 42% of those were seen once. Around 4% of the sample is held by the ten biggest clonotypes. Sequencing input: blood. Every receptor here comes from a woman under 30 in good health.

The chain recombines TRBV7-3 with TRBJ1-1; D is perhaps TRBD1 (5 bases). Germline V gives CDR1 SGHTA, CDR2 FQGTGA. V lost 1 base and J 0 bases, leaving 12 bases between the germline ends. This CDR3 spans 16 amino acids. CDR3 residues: CASSLRGGGLNTEAFF. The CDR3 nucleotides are TGTGCCAGCAGCTTAAGGGGTGGGGGGTTGAACACTGAAGCTTTCTTT.

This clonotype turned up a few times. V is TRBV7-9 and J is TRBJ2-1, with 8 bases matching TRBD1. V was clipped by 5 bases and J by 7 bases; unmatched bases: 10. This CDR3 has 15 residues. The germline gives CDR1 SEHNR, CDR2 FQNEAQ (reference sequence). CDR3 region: CASSHPGQGLNEQFF. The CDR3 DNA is TGTGCCAGCAGCCACCCCGGACAGGGATTGAATGAGCAGTTCTTC.

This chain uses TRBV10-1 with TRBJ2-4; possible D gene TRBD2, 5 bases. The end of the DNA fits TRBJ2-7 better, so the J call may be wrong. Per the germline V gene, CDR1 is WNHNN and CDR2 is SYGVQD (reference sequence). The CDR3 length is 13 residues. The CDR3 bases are TGCGCCAGCAGGTCCGAGGGATCCTACGAGCAGTACTTC. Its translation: CASRSEGSYEQYF.

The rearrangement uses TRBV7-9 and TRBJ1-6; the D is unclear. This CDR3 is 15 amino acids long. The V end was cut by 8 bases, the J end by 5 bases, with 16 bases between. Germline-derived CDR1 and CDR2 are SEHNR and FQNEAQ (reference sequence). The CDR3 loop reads CASSEGDFHNSPLHF. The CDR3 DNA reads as TGTGCCAGCTCGGAGGGAGACTTCCATAATTCACCCCTCCACTTT.

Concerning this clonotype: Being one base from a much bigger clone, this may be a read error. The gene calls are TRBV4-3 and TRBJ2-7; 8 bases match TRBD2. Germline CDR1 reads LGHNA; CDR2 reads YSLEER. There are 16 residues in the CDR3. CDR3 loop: CASSQAWGLESYGQYF. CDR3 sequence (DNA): TGCGCCAGCAGCCAAGCATGGGGACTAGAGAGTTACGGGCAGTACTTC.